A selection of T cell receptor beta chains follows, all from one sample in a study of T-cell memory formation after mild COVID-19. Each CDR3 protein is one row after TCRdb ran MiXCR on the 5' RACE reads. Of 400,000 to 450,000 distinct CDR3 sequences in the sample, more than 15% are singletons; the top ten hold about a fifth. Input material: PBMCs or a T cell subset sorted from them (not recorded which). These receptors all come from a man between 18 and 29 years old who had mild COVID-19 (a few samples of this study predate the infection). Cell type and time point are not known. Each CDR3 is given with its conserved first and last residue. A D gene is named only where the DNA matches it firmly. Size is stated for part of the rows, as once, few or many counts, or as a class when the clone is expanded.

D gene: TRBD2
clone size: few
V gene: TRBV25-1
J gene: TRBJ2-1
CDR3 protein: CASRSGTINEQFF
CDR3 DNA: TGTGCCAGCAGGTCCGGGACTATCAATGAGCAGTTCTTC

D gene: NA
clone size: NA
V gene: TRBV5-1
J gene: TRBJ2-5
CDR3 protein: CASRWRVQETQYF
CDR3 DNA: TGCGCCAGCAGATGGAGGGTCCAAGAGACCCAGTACTTC

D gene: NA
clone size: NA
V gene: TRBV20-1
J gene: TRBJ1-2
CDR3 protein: CSARATSNYGYTF
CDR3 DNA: TGCAGTGCTAGAGCCACGTCCAACTATGGCTACACCTTC

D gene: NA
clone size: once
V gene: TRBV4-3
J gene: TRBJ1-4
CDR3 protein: CASSQRQTTNEKLFF
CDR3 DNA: TGCGCCAGCAGCCAGAGACAGACAACTAATGAAAAACTGTTTTTT

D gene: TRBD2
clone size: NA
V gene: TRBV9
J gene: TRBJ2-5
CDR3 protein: CASSVGGGAGETQYF
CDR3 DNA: TGTGCCAGCAGCGTAGGCGGGGGGGCTGGAGAGACCCAGTACTTC

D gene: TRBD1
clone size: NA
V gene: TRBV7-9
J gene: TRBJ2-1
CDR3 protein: CASSLGTGFGEQFF
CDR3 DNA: TGTGCCAGCAGCCTCGGGACAGGGTTTGGTGAGCAGTTCTTC

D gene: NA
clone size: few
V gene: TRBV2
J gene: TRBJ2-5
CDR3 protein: CASKGQSLETQYF
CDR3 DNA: TGTGCCAGCAAGGGGCAGAGCCTAGAGACCCAGTACTTC

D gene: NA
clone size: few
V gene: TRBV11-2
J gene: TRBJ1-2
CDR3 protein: CASSIQGVGYTF
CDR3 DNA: TGTGCCAGCAGCATCCAGGGAGTGGGCTACACCTTC

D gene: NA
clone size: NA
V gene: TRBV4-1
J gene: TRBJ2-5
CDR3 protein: CASSQNPREETQYF
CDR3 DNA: TGCGCCAGCAGCCAAAATCCCCGGGAAGAGACCCAGTACTTC

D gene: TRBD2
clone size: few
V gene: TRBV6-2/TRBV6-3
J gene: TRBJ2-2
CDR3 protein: CASSYFLGEGKGTGELFF
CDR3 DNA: TGTGCCAGCAGTTACTTCCTAGGGGAGGGTAAAGGCACCGGGGAGCTGTTTTTT

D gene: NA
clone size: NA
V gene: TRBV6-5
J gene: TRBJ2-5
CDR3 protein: CASSKTGPWGTQYF
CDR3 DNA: TGTGCCAGCAGCAAAACAGGGCCGTGGGGGACCCAGTACTTC

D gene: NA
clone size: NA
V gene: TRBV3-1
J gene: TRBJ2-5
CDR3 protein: CASSPGQTLGETQYF
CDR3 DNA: TGTGCCAGCAGTCCCGGGCAAACCTTAGGGGAGACCCAGTACTTC

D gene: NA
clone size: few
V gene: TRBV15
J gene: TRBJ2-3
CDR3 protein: CATSSQGIDTQYF
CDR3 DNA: TGTGCCACCAGCAGCCAGGGTATTGATACGCAGTATTTT

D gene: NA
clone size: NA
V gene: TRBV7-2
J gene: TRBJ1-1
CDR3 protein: CASSFPQGGEAFF
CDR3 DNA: TGTGCCAGCAGCTTTCCACAGGGCGGGGAAGCTTTCTTT

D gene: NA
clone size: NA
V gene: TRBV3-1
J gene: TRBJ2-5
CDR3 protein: CASSSGRVETQYF
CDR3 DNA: TGTGCCAGCAGCTCGGGGAGAGTTGAGACCCAGTACTTC

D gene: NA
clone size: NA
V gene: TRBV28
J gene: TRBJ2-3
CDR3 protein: CASSFHGVPGTDTQYF
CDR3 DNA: TGTGCCAGCAGTTTTCACGGGGTCCCGGGCACAGATACGCAGTATTTT

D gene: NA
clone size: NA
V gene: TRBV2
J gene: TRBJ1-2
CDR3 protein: CASPRTDTTSRGYGYTF
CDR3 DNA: TGTGCCAGCCCCCGGACGGACACAACATCTCGGGGCTATGGCTACACCTTC

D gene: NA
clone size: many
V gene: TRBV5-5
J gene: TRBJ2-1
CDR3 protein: CASSWVGKDNEQFF
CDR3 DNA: TGTGCCAGCAGCTGGGTCGGGAAAGACAATGAGCAGTTCTTC

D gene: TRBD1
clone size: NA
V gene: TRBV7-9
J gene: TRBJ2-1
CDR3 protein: CASSLEGTGHNEQFF
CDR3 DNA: TGTGCCAGCAGCTTAGAGGGGACAGGACACAATGAGCAGTTCTTC

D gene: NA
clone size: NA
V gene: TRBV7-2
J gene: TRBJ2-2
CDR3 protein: CASSLARLNTGELFF
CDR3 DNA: TGTGCCAGCAGCTTAGCTCGACTGAACACCGGGGAGCTGTTTTTT

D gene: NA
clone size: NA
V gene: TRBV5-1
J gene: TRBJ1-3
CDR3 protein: CASSLSWGNTIYF
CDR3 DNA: TGCGCCAGCAGCTTGTCGTGGGGAAACACCATATATTTT

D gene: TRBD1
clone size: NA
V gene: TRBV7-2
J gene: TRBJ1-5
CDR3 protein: CASSPSVTGNQPQHF
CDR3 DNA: TGTGCCAGCAGCCCCTCCGTGACAGGGAATCAGCCCCAGCATTTT

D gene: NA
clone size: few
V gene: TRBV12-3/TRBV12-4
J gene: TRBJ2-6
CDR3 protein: CASSLLRSGANVLTF
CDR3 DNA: TGTGCCAGCAGTCTCCTCCGCTCTGGGGCCAACGTCCTGACTTTC